What follows describes a single TCR beta chain. This CDR3 comprises 16 residues. CDR1 and CDR2 (germline): MNHNS, SASEGT. V trimming: 8 bases; J trimming: 2 bases; junction bases outside the gene matches: 13. Russia was home to the donors, healthy Caucasian individuals aged roughly 6 to 90. Approximately 9.1 milliliters was the volume of peripheral blood drawn from each donor. The record originates from a study of blood T cells in healthy people across ages. Next came a second PCR, run for about 6 to 12 cycles, which used a sample-barcoded 5' primer along with a J-beta primer mix. One entry per CDR3 protein, called by TCRdb with MiXCR from the 5' RACE reads. The profile shows some 1.5 million distinct CDR3 sequences, 40% to 45% of them singletons.

The sequencing input was blood. This TCR was sampled from a woman in her late teens or twenties in good health. The chain recombines TRBV6-1 with TRBJ2-3, with TRBD1 matching over 7 bases. In nucleotides, the CDR3 is TGTGCCAGCGGCTCGACGGGACAGACTTACACAGATACGCAGTATTTT. This gives the protein CASGSTGQTYTDTQYF.